This TCR beta chain emerged from a study of T cell responses to AZD1222 COVID-19 vaccine. Data came from immunoSEQ multiplex PCR; TCRdb stores just in-frame clones and leaves some out. The sample has about 130,000 clones, about nine tenths seen once. The length of the CDR3 is 16 residues. V was clipped by 0 bases and J by 2 bases, with 12 bases between them. Germline CDR1 reads SGDLS; CDR2 reads YYNGEE. The sample was peripheral blood, taken 28 days after the second AZD1222 dose. This sequence was found in an adult who received the AZD1222 COVID-19 vaccine. The rearrangement joins TRBV9 to TRBJ2-1; D possibly matches TRBD1 or TRBD2 (5 bases each). This CDR3 reads CASSVAEGLAYNEQFF. The CDR3, as DNA: TGTGCCAGCAGCGTAGCCGAGGGGCTCGCCTACAATGAGCAGTTCTTC. The complete variable domain, with remaining parts taken from reference TRBV9 and TRBJ2-1, reads DSGVTQTPKHLITATGQRVTLRCSPRSGDLSVYWYQQSLDQGLQFLIQYYNGEERAKGNILERFSAQQFPDLHSELNLSSLELGDSALYFCASSVAEGLAYNEQFFGPGTRLTVL.